This TCR beta chain was identified during a study of blood T cell repertoires in COVID-19. On the study more broadly: From the United States, Italy and Spain came samples of acute and convalescent COVID-19. PBMCs, B-cell-depleted T cells, or T cells provided the cDNA or gDNA that made up the material.

Study processing details: Nucleated cell number was recorded as an estimate derived from reference gene primer amplification. Only in-frame clones appear in the TCRdb table, and some are missing; sequencing was by immunoSEQ multiplex PCR. Clone size and the V and J calls come from that table; the DNA yielded D and trimming. The sample contains 300,000 or so clones, more than 75% of which appear only once. The clonotype was recovered from a woman in her forties or fifties with acute or convalescent COVID-19. Sequenced sample: peripheral blood.

This chain's CDR3 is CASSVWTHLGGNEQFF. The CDR3 nucleotides read TGTGCCAGCAGCGTTTGGACTCATCTGGGGGGCAATGAGCAGTTCTTC. V usage is TRBV9 and J usage is TRBJ2-1; weak D call: TRBD2 (6 bases). There are 16 residues in the CDR3. Germline V gene sequence: CDR1 SGDLS, CDR2 YYNGEE. V lost 2 bases to trimming and J lost 6 bases, with 18 bases between them.